This entry lists 6 T cell receptor beta chains sequenced from one sample in a study of T cell changes during pregnancy in multiple sclerosis. Generated by immunoSEQ multiplex PCR, the TCRdb table keeps only in-frame clones and is missing some. In the table there are roughly 45,000 clones, more than 85% of which are singletons. The input for sequencing was CD8+ T cells from peripheral blood mononuclear cells, taken in the first trimester of pregnancy. These receptors were taken from a female donor with multiple sclerosis, enrolled in a pregnancy study.

This CDR3 is CASSTLPGQGAQEQYF. The CDR3 DNA reads as TGTGCCAGCAGTACCCTACCGGGACAGGGGGCGCAGGAGCAGTACTTC. This chain joins TRBV27 and TRBJ2-7; 12 bases are shared with TRBD1. The CDR3 consists of 16 residues. Germline CDR1 is MNHEY and CDR2 is SMNVEV (reference sequence). After removal of 5 bases from V and 7 bases from J, the junction contained 12 bases not matched to a gene.

This chain uses TRBV29-1 with TRBJ1-2; a possible D gene is TRBD1 (6 bases). This CDR3 is 15 amino acids long. Germline CDR1 reads SQVTM; CDR2 reads ANQGSEA. V was trimmed by 5 bases and J by 3 bases, leaving 19 bases between them. CDR3 residues: CSVPGAQEIDYGYTF. The CDR3 DNA is TGCAGCGTTCCAGGGGCGCAAGAGATAGACTATGGCTACACCTTC.

The chain joins TRBV27 to TRBJ1-2; maybe TRBD1 (5 bases). Trimming pared 1 base from V and 7 bases from J, leaving 7 bases between. The CDR3 sequence is 12 residues long. Germline V gene lookup returns CDR1 MNHEY and CDR2 SMNVEV (reference sequence). The CDR3 DNA is TGTGCCAGCAGTTTATTAGGGGCTGGCTACACCTTC. Protein sequence: CASSLLGAGYTF.

Written as DNA, the CDR3 is TGCGCCAGCAGCCAAGATCTAGTACGGGAGCAGTACTTC. It is translated as CASSQDLVREQYF. V gene TRBV4-1 combines with J gene TRBJ2-7; D is ambiguous. There are 13 residues in the CDR3. CDR1 is MGHRA and CDR2 is YSYEKL in the germline V gene. V dropped 0 bases and J dropped 7 bases, with 10 bases sitting between them.

The chain combines TRBV9 with TRBJ2-7; 10 bases are a match to TRBD1. Per the germline V gene, CDR1 is SGDLS and CDR2 is YYNGEE. This CDR3 comprises 15 residues. Trimming removed 4 bases from V and 2 bases from J; junction bases left unmatched: 6. This CDR3 is CASSSTGTGAYEQYF. DNA for the CDR3: TGTGCCAGCAGCTCCACCGGGACAGGGGCCTACGAGCAGTACTTC.

The rearrangement joins TRBV4-1 to TRBJ2-7; D is perhaps TRBD2 (5 bases). Looked up from germline, CDR1 is MGHRA and CDR2 is YSYEKL. Trimming shortened V by 4 bases and J by 2 bases, and 9 bases separated the two germline ends. The CDR3 is made up of 13 amino acids. CDR3 DNA sequence: TGCGCCAGCAGCCTCAGCGGTGCCTACGAGCAGTACTTC. Its protein product is CASSLSGAYEQYF.